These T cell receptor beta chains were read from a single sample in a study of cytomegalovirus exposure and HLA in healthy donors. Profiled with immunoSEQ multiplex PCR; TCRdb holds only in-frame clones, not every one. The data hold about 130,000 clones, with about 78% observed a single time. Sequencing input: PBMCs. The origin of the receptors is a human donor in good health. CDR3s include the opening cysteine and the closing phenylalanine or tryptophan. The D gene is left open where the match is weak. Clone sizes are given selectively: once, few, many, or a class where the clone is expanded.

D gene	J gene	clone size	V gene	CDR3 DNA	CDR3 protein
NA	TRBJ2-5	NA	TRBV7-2	TGTGCCAGCAGCTTAGCGGGGGCGCAAGAGACCCAGTACTTC	CASSLAGAQETQYF
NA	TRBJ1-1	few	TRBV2	TGTGCCAGCAGGTTATACAGGAACTTATGGCCTGAAGCTTTCTTT	CASRLYRNLWPEAFF
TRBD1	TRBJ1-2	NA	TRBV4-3	TGCGCCAGCAGCCAAGTTGCCGGACAGGGTAGCTTTGGCTACACCTTC	CASSQVAGQGSFGYTF
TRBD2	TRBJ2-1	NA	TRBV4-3	TGCGCCAGCAGCCAAGAGCGGGCTAGCGGGAGCAATGAGCAGTTCTTC	CASSQERASGSNEQFF
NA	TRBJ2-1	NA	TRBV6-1	TGTGCCAGCAGTGAAAGGCCTCTAGATACATTTGAGCAGTTCTTC	CASSERPLDTFEQFF
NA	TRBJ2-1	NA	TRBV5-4	TGTGCCAGCAAAAACGGGACTGGGACTTGGAATGAGCAGTTCTTC	CASKNGTGTWNEQFF
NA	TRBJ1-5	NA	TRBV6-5	TGTGCCAGCAGCCCCCCAGGGAGCAATCAGCCCCAGCATTTT	CASSPPGSNQPQHF
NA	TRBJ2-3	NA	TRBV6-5	TGTGCCAGCAGTAGAGGCACAGATACGCAGTATTTT	CASSRGTDTQYF
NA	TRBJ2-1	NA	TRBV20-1	TGCAGTGCGTACAACTACAATGAGCAGTTCTTC	CSAYNYNEQFF
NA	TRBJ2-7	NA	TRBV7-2	TGTGCCAGCAGCTTTCTTTTGGCGGGCATTGACTACGAGCAGTACTTC	CASSFLLAGIDYEQYF
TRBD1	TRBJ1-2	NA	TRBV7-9	TGTGCCAGCAGCCTAAGCGGGGACAGGGGCTATGGCTACACCTTC	CASSLSGDRGYGYTF
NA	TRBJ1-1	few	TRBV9	TGTGCCAGCAGCTTGACAGCCGGTCAAGAAGCTTTCTTT	CASSLTAGQEAFF
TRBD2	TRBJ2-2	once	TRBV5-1	TGCGCCAGCAGCCTAGCGGGGAAGCGGGGAACCGGGGAGCTGTTTTTT	CASSLAGKRGTGELFF
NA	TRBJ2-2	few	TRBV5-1	TGCGCCAGCAGCCTGGGACACCCGAACACCGGGGAGCTGTTTTTT	CASSLGHPNTGELFF
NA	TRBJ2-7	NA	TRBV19	TGTGCCAGTAGGGCAGAAGGGGCCTACGAGCAGTACTTC	CASRAEGAYEQYF
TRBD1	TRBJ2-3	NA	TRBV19	TGTGCCACCTCGGACAGGGGGGGAGATACGCAGTATTTT	CATSDRGGDTQYF
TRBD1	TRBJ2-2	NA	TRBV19	TGTGCCAGTAGTATCGGGACAGGCCGTCCCGGGGAGCTGTTTTTT	CASSIGTGRPGELFF
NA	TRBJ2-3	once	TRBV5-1	TGCGCCAGCAGCGGGGGGAGCCGCACAGATACGCAGTATTTT	CASSGGSRTDTQYF
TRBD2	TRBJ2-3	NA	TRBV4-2	TGTGCCAGCAGCGTCGGGACTAGCGGGACCACATTCACAGATACGCAGTATTTT	CASSVGTSGTTFTDTQYF
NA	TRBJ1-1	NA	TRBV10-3	TGTGCCATCAGTGGGGGGGGGTCCTTCACTGAAGCTTTCTTT	CAISGGGSFTEAFF
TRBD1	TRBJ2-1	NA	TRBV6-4	TGTGCCAGCAGCCTGGGACAGGGGACTTTCGGGTACAATGAGCAGTTCTTC	CASSLGQGTFGYNEQFF
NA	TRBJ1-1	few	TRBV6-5	TGTGCCAGCAGTCCCATTGCCCATAAGAGTCGTGAAGCTTTCTTT	CASSPIAHKSREAFF
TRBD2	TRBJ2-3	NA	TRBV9	TGTGCCAGCAGCTCCGCGACTAGCGGGATCACAGATACGCAGTATTTT	CASSSATSGITDTQYF
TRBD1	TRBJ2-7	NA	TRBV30	TGTGCCTGGAGTGGGACAGGTAAATTTCCCTACGAGCAGTACTTC	CAWSGTGKFPYEQYF
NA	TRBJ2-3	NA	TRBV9	TGTGCCAGCAGCGCCTACGAAGGGGCGGGCACAGATACGCAGTATTTT	CASSAYEGAGTDTQYF
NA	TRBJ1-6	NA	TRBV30	TGTGCCTGGAGTGCGAGGGACCCGGGAGAGGGATCACCCCTCCACTTT	CAWSARDPGEGSPLHF
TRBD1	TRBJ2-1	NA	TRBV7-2	TGTGCCAGCAGCTTATCCCAGGGGGCGATCCATGAGCAGTTCTTC	CASSLSQGAIHEQFF
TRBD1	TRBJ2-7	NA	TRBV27	TGTGCCAGCAGTTGGTTGTCAGGGGGCAACGAGCAGTACTTC	CASSWLSGGNEQYF
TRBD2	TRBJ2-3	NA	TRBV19	TGTGCCAGTAGATCGGCTAGCGGACACACAGATACGCAGTATTTT	CASRSASGHTDTQYF
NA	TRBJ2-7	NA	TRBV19	TGTGCCAGTAGGCGAGGCGGGGCAGGTACCTCCTACGAGCAGTACTTC	CASRRGGAGTSYEQYF
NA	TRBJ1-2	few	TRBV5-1	TGCGCCAGCACTGATCAGGCTAACTATGGCTACACCTTC	CASTDQANYGYTF
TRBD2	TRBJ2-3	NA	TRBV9	TGTGCCAGCAGCGAAACGGGACTAGCGGGCACTCGCACAGATACGCAGTATTTT	CASSETGLAGTRTDTQYF
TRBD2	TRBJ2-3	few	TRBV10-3	TGTGCCATACGGGGGGTCACAGATACGCAGTATTTT	CAIRGVTDTQYF
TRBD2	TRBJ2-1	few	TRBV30	TGTGCCTGGAGAACCATCGCGGGACTAGCGGGGGGGCGGGACAATGAGCAGTTCTTC	CAWRTIAGLAGGRDNEQFF
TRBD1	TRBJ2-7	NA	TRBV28	TGTGCCAGCAGTTTACGTTGGGACAGGGTGACCGAGCAGTACTTC	CASSLRWDRVTEQYF
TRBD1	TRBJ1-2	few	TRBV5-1	TGCGCCAGCAGCCCGGGTGGGACAGCTAACTATGGCTACACCTTC	CASSPGGTANYGYTF